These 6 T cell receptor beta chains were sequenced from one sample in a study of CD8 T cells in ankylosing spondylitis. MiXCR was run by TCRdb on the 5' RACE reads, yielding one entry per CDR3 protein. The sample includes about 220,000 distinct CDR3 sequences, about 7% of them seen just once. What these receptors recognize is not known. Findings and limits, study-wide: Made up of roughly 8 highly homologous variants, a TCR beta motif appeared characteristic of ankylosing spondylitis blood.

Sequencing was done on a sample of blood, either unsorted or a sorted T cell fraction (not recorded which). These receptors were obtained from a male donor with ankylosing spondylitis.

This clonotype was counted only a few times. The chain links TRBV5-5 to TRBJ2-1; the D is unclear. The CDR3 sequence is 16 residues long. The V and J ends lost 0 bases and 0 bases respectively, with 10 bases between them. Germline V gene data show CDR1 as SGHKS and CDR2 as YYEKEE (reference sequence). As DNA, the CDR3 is TGTGCCAGCAGCTTGGGGTGGGGTTCCTCCTACAATGAGCAGTTCTTC. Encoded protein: CASSLGWGSSYNEQFF.

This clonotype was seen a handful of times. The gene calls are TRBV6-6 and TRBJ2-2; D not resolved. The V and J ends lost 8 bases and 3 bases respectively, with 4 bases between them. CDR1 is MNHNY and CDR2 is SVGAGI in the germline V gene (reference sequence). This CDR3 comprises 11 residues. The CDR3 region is CASGDTGELFF. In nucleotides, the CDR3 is TGTGCCAGCGGTGACACCGGGGAGCTGTTTTTT.

CDR3 loop: CASSLYGTGFNQPQHF. CDR3 bases: TGTGCCAGCAGTTTATACGGGACAGGCTTCAATCAGCCCCAGCATTTT. The rearrangement joins TRBV27 to TRBJ1-5; 8 positions match TRBD1. The CDR3 loop spans 16 amino acids. Germline lookup yields CDR1 MNHEY and CDR2 SMNVEV (reference sequence). Trimming cost V 1 base and J 3 bases; bases outside gene matches: 5.

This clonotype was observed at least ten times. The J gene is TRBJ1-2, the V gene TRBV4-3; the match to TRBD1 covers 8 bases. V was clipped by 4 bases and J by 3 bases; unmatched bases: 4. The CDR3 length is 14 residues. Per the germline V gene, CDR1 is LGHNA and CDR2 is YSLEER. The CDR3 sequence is CASSRLTGDYGYTF. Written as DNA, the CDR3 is TGCGCCAGCAGCCGTTTGACAGGGGACTATGGCTACACCTTC.

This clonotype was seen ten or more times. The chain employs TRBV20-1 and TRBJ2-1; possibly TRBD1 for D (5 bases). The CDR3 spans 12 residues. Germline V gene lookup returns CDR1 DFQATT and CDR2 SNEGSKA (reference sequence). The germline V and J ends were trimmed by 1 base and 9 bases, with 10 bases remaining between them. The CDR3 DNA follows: TGCAGTGCTAGAGGATGGACACGTGAGCAGTTCTTC. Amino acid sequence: CSARGWTREQFF.

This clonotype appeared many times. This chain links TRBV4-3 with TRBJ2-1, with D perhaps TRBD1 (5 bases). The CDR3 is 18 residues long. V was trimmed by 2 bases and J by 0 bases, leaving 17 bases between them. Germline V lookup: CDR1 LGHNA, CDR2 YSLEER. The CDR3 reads CASSQKWPGQSSYNEQFF. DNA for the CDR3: TGCGCCAGCAGCCAAAAGTGGCCCGGACAAAGCTCCTACAATGAGCAGTTCTTC.